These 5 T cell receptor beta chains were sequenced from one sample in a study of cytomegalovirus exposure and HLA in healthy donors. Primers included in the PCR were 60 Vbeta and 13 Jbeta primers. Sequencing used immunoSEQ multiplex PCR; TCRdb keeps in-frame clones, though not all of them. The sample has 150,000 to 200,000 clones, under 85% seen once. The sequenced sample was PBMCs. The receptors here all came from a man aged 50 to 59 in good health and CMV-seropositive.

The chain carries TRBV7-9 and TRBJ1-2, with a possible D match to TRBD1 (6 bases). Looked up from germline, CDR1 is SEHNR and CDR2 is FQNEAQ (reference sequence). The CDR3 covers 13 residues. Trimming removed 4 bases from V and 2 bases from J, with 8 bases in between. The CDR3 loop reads CASSSTGNYGYTF. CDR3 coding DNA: TGTGCCAGCAGCTCTACAGGGAACTATGGCTACACCTTC. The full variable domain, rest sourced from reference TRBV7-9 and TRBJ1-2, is DTGVSQNPRHKITKRGQNVTFRCDPISEHNRLYWYRQTLGQGPEFLTYFQNEAQLEKSRLLSDRFSAERPKGSFSTLEIQRTEQGDSAMYLCASSSTGNYGYTFGSGTRLTVV.

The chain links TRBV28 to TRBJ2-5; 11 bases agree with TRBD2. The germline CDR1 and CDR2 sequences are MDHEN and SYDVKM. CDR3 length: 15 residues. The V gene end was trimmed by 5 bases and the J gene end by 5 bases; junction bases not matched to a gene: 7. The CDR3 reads CASSVAGGPGETQYF. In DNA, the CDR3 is TGTGCCAGCAGTGTAGCGGGAGGGCCTGGGGAGACCCAGTACTTC.

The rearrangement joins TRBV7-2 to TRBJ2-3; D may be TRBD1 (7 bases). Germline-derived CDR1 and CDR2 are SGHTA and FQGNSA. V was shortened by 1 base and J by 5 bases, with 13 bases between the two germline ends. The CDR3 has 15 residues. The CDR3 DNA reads TGTGCCAGCAGCTTAGACGGCAGGGGGGAAGATACGCAGTATTTT. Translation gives CASSLDGRGEDTQYF.

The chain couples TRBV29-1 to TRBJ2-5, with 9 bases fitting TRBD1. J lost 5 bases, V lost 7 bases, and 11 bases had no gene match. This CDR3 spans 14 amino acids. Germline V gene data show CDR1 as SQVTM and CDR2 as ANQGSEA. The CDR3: CSATDRGVRETQYF. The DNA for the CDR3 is TGCAGCGCAACGGACAGGGGTGTCCGGGAGACCCAGTACTTC.

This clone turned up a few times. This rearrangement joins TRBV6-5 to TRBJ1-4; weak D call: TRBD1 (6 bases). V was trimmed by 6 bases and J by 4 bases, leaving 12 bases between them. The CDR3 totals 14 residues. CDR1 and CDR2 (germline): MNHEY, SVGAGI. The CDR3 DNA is TGTGCCAGCAGGAACAGGGCTGGTAATGAAAAACTGTTTTTT. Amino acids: CASRNRAGNEKLFF.